This T cell receptor (beta chain) was identified during a study of identical twins. TCRdb re-derived calls from the 5' RACE reads in MiXCR, one entry per CDR3 protein. Found here are roughly 250,000 distinct CDR3 sequences, more than 13% of them singletons; the top ten hold under 9.5%. Study findings and constraints: Partly confounded zero-insertion analyses could result from invariant MAIT and iNKT cells. Cross-sectional statistics underpinned the conclusions; the same donors were not followed. Cord blood's abundant beta clonotypes had fewer insertions, unlike memory repertoires.

This CDR3 is built from 14 residues. Trimming cost V 3 bases and J 6 bases; bases outside gene matches: 6. Per the germline V gene, CDR1 is SGDLS and CDR2 is YYNGEE. A note on this clonotype: Antigen unknown.

The sequencing input was memory (CD45RO+) T cells sorted from blood. The receptor's source is a woman aged 18-30 years in good health. V usage is TRBV9 and J usage is TRBJ2-1; TRBD2 matches at 7 bases. As DNA, the CDR3 is TGTGCCAGCAGCGACGGGAGGTCGGGCAATGAGCAGTTCTTC. Its translation: CASSDGRSGNEQFF.